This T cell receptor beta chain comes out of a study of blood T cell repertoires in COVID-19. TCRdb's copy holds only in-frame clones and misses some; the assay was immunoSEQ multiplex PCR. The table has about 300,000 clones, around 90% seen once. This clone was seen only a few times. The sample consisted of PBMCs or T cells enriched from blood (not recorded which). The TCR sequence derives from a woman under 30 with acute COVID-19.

CDR3 nucleotide sequence: TGTGCCAGCAGCCAACCCGGGGGGTTCCGGGAGACCCAGTACTTC. Its translation: CASSQPGGFRETQYF. This chain links TRBV7-9 with TRBJ2-5, with 7 bases that match TRBD2. Germline-derived CDR1 and CDR2 are SEHNR and FQNEAQ (reference sequence). The junction had 11 bases not matched to a gene; V was cut back by 5 bases and J by 5 bases. The length of the CDR3 is 15 residues.